This T cell receptor beta chain derives from a study of cytomegalovirus exposure and HLA in healthy donors. Study-wide context: Early released data comprised approximately 85 million unique TCRs from HLA-typed donors. Study-level results: Most of the TCR beta V segments (in an earlier analysis) were productive either about 87% or about 30% of the time.

60 Vbeta and 13 Jbeta primers were used in PCR. Clones were read by immunoSEQ multiplex PCR, and TCRdb kept only the in-frame ones, dropping some. The sample lists fewer than 200,000 clones, roughly 80% seen once, with more than 0.45% in the top ten. Worth noting for this clone: Its antigen is currently unknown.

Sequenced sample: PBMCs. This clonotype was obtained from a woman in her fifties or sixties in good health and CMV-seronegative.

The CDR3 nucleotides are TGCGCCAGCAGCCCGTGGGGAGGGGGTAGCAATCAGCCCCAGCATTTT. It encodes CASSPWGGGSNQPQHF. The chain has TRBV4-1 and TRBJ1-5; TRBD1 might be the D (6 bases). This CDR3 comprises 16 residues. V lost 4 bases, J lost 0 bases, and 13 bases lay in between. Germline V gene sequence: CDR1 MGHRA, CDR2 YSYEKL.